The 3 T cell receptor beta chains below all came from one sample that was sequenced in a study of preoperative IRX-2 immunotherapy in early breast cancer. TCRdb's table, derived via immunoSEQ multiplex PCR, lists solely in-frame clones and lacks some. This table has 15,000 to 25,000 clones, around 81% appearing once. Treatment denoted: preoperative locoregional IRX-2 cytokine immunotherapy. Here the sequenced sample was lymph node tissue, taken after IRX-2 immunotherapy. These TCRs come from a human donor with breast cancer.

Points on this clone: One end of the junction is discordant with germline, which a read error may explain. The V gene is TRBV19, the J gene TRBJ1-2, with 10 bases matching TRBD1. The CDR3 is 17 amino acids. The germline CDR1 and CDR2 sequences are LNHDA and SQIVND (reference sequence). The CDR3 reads CASSKPGQGLLSYDYTF. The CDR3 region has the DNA TGTGCCAGTAGTAAACCGGGACAGGGGTTGCTTTCCTATGACTACACCTTC.

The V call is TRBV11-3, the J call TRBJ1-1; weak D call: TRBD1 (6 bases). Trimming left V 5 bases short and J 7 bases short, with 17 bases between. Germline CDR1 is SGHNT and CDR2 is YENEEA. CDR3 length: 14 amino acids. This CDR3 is CASSVETGPYEAFF. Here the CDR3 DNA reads TGTGCCAGCAGCGTCGAGACAGGCCCCTATGAAGCTTTCTTT.

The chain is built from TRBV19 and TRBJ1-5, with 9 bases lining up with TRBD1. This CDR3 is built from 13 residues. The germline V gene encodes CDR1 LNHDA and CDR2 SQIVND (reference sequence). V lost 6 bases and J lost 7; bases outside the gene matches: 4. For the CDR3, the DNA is TGTGCCAGTAGCGGGACAGGGAAACAGCCCCAGCATTTT. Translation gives CASSGTGKQPQHF.